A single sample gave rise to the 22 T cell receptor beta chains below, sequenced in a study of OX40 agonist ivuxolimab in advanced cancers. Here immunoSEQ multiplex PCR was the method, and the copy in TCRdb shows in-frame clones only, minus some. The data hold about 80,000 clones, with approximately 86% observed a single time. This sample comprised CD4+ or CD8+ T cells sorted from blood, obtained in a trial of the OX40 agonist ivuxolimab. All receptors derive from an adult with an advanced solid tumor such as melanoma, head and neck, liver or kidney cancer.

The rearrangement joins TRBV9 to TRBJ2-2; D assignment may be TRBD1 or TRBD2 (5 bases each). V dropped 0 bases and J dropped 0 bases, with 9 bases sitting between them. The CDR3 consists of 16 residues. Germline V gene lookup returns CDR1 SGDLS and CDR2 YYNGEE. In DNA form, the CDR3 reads TGTGCCAGCAGCGTAGACGGGGCTACGAACACCGGGGAGCTGTTTTTT. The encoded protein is CASSVDGATNTGELFF.

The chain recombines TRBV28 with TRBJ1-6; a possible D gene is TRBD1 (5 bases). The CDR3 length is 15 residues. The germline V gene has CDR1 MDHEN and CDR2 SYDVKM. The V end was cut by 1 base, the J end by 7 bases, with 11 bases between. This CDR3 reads CASSLSRGFNSPLHF. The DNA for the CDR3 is TGTGCCAGCAGTTTATCCCGGGGGTTCAATTCACCCCTCCACTTT.

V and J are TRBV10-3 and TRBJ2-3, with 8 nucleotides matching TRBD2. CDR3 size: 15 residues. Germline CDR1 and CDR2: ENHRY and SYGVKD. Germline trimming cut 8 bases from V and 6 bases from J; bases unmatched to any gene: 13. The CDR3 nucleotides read TGTGCCATCGGATCGGCGGGAGGACTTCGGGATACGCAGTATTTT. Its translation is CAIGSAGGLRDTQYF.

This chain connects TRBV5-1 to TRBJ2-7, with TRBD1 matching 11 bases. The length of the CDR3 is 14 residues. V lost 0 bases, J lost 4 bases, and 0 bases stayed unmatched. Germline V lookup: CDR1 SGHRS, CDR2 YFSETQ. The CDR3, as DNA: TGCGCCAGCAGCTTGGGGGACAGGGGGTACGAGCAGTACTTC. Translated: CASSLGDRGYEQYF.

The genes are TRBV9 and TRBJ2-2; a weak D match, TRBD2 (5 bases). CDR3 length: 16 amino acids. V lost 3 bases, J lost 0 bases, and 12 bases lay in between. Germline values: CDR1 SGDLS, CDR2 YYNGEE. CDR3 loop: CASSAGVGANTGELFF. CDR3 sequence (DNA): TGTGCCAGCAGCGCCGGGGTCGGGGCGAACACCGGGGAGCTGTTTTTT.

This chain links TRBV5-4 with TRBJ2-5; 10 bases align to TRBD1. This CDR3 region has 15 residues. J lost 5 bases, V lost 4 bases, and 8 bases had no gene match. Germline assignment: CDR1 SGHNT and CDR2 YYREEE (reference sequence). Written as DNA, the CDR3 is TGTGCCAGCAGCGTGGGACAGGGGAGTGGGGAGACCCAGTACTTC. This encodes CASSVGQGSGETQYF. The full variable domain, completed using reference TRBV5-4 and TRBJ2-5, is ETGVTQSPTHLIKTRGQQVTLRCSSQSGHNTVSWYQQALGQGPQFIFQYYREEENGRGNFPPRFSGLQFPNYSSELNVNALELDDSALYLCASSVGQGSGETQYFGPGTRLLVL.

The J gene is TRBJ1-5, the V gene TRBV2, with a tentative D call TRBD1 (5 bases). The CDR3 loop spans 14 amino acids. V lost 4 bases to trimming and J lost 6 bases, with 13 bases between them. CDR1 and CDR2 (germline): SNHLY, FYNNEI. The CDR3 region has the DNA TGTGCCAGCAGTGCTGGGGGTGGTACTCAGCCCCAGCATTTT. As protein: CASSAGGGTQPQHF.

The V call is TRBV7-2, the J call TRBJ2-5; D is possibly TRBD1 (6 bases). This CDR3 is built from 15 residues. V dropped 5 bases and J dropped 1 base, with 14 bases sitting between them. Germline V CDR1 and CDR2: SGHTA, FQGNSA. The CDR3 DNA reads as TGTGCCAGCAGCACGCGACAGGCGCTCCAAGAGACCCAGTACTTC. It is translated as CASSTRQALQETQYF.

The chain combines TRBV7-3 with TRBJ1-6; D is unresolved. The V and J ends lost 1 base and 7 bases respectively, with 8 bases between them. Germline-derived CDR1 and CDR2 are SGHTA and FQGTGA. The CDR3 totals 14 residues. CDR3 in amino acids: CASSLNAGNSPLHF. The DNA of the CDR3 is TGTGCCAGCAGCTTAAATGCAGGAAATTCACCCCTCCACTTT.

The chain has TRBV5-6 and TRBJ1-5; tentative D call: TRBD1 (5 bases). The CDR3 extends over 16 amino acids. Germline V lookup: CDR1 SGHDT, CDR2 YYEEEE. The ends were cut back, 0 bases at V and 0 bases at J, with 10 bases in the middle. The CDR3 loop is CASSLAPGRSNQPQHF. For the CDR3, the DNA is TGTGCCAGCAGCTTGGCCCCGGGACGTAGCAATCAGCCCCAGCATTTT.

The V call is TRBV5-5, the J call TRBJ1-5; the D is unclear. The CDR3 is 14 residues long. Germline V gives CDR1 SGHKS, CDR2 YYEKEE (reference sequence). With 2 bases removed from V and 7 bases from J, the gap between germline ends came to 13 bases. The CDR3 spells CASSFTMVLQPQHF. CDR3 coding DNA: TGTGCCAGCAGCTTTACCATGGTTCTCCAGCCCCAGCATTTT.

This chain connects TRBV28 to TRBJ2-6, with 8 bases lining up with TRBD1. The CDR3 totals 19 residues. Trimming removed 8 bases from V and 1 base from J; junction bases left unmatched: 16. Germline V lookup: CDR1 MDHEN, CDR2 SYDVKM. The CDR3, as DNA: TGTGCCAGCTCCGAGACTTGGACAGGGTACACTTCTGGGGCCAACGTCCTGACTTTC. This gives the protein CASSETWTGYTSGANVLTF.

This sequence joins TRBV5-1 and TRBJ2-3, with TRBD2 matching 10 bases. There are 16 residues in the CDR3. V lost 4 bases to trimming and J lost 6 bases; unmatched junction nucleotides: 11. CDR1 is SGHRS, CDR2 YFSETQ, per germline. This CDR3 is CASSPGGAGGRDTQYF. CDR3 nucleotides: TGCGCCAGCAGCCCCGGGGGAGCGGGGGGGCGCGATACGCAGTATTTT.

The CDR3 bases are TGTGCCAGCAGCTCCTATGGGGGGACAGGGTGGGACACCTTC. It specifies CASSSYGGTGWDTF. The V and J genes are TRBV4-2 and TRBJ1-2; 9 nucleotides line up with TRBD1. The length of the CDR3 is 14 residues. Per the germline V gene, CDR1 is LGHNA and CDR2 is YNFKEQ. With 5 bases clipped from V and 12 bases from J, the junction kept 13 bases outside the gene matches.

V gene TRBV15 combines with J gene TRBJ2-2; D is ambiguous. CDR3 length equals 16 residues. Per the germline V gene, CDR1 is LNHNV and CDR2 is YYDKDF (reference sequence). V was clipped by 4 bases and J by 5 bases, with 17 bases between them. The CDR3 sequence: CATSTATSRWTGELFF. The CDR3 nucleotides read TGTGCCACCAGCACAGCGACCTCCCGCTGGACCGGGGAGCTGTTTTTT. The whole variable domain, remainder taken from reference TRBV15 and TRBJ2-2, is DAMVIQNPRYQVTQFGKPVTLSCSQTLNHNVMYWYQQKSSQAPKLLFHYYDKDFNNEADTPDNFQSRRPNTSFCFLDIRSPGLGDTAMYLCATSTATSRWTGELFFGEGSRLTVL.

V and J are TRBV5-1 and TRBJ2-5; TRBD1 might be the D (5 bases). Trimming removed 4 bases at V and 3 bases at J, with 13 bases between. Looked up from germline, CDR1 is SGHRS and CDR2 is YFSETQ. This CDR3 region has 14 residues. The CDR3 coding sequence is TGCGCCAGCAGCGTCGACAGTCCCGAAGAGACCCAGTACTTC. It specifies CASSVDSPEETQYF.

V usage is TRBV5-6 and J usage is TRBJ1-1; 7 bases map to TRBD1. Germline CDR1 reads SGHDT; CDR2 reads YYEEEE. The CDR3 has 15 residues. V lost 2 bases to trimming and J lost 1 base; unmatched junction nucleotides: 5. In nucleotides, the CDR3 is TGTGCCAGCAGCTTTACAGGGGATGGGAACACTGAAGCTTTCTTT. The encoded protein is CASSFTGDGNTEAFF.

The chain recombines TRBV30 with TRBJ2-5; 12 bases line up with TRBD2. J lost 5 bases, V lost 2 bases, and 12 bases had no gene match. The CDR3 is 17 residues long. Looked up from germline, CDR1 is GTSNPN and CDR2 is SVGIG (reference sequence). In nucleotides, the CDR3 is TGTGCCTGGAGTAAGAGGCTAGCGGGGGGGAGTTGGGAGACCCAGTACTTC. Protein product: CAWSKRLAGGSWETQYF.

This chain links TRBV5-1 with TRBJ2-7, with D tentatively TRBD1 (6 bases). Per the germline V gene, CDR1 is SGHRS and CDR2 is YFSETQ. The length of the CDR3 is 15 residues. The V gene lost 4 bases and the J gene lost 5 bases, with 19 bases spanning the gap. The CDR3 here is CASSPAPYQGHEQYF. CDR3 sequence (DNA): TGCGCCAGCAGCCCGGCCCCGTACCAGGGGCACGAGCAGTACTTC.

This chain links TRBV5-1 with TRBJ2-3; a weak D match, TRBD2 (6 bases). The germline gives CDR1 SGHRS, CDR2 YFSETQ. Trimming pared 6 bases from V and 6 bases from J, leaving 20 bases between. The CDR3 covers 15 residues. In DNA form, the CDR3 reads TGCGCCAGCACCACCCGGAACGGGGGTTCGGATACGCAGTATTTT. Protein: CASTTRNGGSDTQYF. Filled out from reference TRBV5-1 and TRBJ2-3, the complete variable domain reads KAGVTQTPRYLIKTRGQQVTLSCSPISGHRSVSWYQQTPGQGLQFLFEYFSETQRNKGNFPGRFSGRQFSNSRSEMNVSTLELGDSALYLCASTTRNGGSDTQYFGPGTRLTVL.

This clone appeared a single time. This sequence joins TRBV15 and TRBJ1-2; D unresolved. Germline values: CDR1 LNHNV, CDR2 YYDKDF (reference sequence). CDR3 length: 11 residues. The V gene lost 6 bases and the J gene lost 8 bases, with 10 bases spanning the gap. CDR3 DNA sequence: TGTGCCACCAGTTGGGCGGGGGGCTACACCTTC. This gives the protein CATSWAGGYTF. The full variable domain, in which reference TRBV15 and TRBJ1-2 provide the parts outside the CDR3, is DAMVIQNPRYQVTQFGKPVTLSCSQTLNHNVMYWYQQKSSQAPKLLFHYYDKDFNNEADTPDNFQSRRPNTSFCFLDIRSPGLGDTAMYLCATSWAGGYTFGSGTRLTVV.

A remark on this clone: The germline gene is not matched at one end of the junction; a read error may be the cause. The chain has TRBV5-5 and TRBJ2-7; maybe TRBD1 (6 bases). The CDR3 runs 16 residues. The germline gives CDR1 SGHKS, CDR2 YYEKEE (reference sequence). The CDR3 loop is CANSTSQHGVRGEQYF. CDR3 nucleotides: TGTGCCAACAGCACTTCTCAACACGGAGTTAGGGGGGAGCAGTACTTC.